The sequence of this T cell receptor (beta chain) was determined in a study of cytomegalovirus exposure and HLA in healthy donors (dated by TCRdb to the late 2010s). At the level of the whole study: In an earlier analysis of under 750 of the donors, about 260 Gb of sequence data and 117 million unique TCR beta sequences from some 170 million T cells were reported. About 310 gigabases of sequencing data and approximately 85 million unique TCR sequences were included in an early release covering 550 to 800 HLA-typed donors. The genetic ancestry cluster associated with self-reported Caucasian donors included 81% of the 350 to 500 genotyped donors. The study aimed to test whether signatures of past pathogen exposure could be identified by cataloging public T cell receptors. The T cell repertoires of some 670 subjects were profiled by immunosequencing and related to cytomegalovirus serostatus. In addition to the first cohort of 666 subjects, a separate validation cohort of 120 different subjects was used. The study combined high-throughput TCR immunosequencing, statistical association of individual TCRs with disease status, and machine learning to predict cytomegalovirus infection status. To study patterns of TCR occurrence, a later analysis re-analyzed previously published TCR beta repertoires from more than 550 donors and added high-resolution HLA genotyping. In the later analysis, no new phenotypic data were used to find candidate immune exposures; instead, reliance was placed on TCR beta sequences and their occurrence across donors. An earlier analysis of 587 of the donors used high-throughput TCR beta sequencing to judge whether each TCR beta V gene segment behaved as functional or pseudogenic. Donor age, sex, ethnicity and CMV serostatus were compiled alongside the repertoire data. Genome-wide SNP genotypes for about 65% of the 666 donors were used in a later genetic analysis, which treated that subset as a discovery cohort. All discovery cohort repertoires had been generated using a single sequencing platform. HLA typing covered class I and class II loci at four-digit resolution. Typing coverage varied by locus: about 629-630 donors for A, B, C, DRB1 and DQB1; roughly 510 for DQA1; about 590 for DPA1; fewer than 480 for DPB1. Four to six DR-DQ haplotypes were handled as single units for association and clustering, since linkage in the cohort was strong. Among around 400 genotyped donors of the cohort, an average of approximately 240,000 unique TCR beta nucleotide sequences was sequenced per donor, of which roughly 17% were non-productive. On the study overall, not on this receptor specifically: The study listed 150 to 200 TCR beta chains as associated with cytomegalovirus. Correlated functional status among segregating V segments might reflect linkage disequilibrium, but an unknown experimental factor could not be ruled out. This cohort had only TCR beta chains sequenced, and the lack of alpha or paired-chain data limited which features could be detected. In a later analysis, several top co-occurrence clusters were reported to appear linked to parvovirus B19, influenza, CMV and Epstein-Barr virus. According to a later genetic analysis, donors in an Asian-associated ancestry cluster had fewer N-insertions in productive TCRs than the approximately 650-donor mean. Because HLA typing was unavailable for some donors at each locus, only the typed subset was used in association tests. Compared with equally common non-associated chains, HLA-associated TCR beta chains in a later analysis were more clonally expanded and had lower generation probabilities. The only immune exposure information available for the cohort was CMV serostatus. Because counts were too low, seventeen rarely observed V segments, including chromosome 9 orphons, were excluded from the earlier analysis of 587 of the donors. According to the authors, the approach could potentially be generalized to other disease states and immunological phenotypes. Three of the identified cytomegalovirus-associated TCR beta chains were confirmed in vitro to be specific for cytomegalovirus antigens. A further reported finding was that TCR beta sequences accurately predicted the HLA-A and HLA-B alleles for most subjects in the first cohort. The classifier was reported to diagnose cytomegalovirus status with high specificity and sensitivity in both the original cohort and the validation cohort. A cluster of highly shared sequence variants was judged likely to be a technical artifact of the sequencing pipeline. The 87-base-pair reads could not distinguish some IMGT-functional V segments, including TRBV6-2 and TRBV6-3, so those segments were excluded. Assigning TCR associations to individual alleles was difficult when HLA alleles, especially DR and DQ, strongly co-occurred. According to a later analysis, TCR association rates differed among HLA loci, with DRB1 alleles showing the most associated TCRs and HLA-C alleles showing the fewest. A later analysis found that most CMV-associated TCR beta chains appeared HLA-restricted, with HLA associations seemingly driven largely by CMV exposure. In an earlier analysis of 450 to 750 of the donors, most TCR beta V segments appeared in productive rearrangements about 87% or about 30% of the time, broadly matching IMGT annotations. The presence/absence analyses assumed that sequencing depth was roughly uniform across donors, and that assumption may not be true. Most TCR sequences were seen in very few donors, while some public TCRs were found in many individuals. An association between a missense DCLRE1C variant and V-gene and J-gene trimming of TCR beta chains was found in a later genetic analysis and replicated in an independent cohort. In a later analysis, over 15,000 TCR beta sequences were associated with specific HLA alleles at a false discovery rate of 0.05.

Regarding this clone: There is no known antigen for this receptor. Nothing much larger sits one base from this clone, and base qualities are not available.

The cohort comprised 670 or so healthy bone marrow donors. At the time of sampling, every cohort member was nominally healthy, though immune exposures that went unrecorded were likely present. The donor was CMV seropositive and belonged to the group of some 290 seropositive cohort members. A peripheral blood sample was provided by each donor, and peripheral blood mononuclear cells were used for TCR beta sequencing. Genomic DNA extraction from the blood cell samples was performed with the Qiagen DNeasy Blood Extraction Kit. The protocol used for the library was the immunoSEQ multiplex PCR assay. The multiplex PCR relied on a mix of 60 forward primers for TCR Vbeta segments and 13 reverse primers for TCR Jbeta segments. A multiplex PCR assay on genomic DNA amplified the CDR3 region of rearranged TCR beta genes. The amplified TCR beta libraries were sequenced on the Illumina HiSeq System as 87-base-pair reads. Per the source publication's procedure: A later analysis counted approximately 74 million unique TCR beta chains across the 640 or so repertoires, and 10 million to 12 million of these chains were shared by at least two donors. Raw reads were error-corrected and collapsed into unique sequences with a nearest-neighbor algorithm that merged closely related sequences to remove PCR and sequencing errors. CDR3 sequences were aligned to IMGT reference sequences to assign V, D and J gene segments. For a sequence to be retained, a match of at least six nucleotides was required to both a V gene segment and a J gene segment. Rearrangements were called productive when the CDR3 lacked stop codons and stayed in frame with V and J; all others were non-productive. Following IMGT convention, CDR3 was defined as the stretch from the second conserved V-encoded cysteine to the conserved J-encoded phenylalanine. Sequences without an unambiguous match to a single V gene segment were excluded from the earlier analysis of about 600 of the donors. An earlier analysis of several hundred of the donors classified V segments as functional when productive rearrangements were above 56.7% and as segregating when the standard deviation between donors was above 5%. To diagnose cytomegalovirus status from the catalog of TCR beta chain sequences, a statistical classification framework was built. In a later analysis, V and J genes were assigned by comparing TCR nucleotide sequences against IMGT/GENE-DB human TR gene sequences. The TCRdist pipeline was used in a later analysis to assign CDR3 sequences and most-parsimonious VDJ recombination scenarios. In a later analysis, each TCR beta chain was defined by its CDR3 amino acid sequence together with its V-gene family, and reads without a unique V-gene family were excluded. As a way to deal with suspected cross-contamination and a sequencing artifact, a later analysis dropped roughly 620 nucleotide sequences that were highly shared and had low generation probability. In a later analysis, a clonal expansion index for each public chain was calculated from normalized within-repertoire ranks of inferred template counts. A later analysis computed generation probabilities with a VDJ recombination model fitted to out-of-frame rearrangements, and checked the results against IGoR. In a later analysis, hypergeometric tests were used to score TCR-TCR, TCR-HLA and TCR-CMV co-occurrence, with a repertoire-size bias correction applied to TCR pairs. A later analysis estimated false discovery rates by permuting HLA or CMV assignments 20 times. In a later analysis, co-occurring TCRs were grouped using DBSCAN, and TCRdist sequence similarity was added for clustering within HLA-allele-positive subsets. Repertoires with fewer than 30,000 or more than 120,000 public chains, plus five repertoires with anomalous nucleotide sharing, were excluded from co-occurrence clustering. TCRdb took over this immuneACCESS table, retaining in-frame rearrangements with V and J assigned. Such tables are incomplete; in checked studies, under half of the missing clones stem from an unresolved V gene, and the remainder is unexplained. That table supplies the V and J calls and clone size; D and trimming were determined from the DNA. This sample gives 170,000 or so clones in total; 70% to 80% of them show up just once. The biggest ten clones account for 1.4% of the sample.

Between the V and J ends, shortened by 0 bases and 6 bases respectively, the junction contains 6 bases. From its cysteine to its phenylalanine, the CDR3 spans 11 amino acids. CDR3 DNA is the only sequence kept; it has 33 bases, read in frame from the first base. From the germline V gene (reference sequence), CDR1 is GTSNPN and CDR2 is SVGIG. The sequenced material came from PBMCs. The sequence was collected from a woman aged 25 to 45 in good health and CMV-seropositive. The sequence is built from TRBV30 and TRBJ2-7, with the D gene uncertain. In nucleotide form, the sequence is TGTGCCTGGAGTGTATACGGCGAGCAGTACTTC. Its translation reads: CAWSVYGEQYF.